What follows is one T cell receptor beta chain and its context. This sample was included in a study of neoadjuvant anti-PD-1 for oral cavity cancer. Cohort: HPV-negative, locally advanced oral cavity squamous cell carcinoma patients. The assay was immunoSEQ multiplex PCR, and TCRdb's table has in-frame clones only and misses some. The sample holds 9,500 to 15,000 clones, roughly 60% seen once. CDR3 length: 16 amino acids. Per the germline V gene, CDR1 is SGHNT and CDR2 is YENEEA. Losses at the gene ends were 5 bases for V and 0 bases for J; bases not matched to a gene: 7. The TCR originated in a person aged 40 to 85 with oral cavity squamous cell carcinoma. The donor label of this sample is uncertain. V is TRBV11-3 and J is TRBJ1-5; 7 nucleotides line up with TRBD1. The sequencing here drew on tumor tissue, taken before nivolumab (anti-PD-1) treatment. In nucleotides, the CDR3 is TGTGCCAGCAGCCTCGGGACAGATTATAGCAATCAGCCCCAGCATTTT. This gives the protein CASSLGTDYSNQPQHF.